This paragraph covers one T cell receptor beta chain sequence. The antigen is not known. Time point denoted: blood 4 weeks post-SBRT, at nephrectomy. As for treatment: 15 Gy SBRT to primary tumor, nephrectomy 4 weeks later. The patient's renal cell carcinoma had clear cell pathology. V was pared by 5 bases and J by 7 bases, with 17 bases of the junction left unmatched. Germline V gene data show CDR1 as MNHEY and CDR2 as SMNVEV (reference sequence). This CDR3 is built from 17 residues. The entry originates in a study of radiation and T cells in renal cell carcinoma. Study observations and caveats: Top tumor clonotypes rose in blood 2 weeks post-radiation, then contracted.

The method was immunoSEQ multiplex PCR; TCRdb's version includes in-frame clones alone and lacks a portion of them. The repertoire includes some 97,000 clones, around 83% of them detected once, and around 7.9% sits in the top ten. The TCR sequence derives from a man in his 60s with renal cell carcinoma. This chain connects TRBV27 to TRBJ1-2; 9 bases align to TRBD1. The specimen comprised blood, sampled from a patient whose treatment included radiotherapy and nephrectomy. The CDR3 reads CASSPSGNTGGASGYTF. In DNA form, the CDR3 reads TGTGCCAGCAGTCCCTCGGGGAACACAGGGGGCGCGAGTGGCTACACCTTC.